This T cell receptor (beta chain) was sequenced during a study of shared clonotypes between healthy human individuals. The CDR3 has 13 amino acids. The germline gives CDR1 PRHDT, CDR2 FYEKMQ (reference sequence). V lost 5 bases and J lost 3; bases outside the gene matches: 2. Terminally differentiated effector memory CD45RA+ cells were excluded by CCR7 positive selection of CD45RO-negative cells. Sequenced by immunoSEQ multiplex PCR; TCRdb stores in-frame clones only, minus some. The data show about 2 million clones, approximately 95% seen once. The chain has TRBV13 and TRBJ2-3; TRBD2 matches at 7 bases. The sequenced sample was naive CD8+ T cells sorted from blood. The clonotype originates from a man younger than 35 in good health. Here the CDR3 DNA reads TGTGCCAGCAGCACGCGGGGGACAGATACGCAGTATTTT. It is translated as CASSTRGTDTQYF.